This TCR beta chain was captured in a study of blood T cell repertoires in COVID-19. Across the study: The United States, Italy and Spain provided the acute and convalescent COVID-19 samples. Nucleic acid was either cDNA or gDNA, and it came from T cells, B-cell-depleted T cells, or PBMCs.

In the original analysis: Quantification of nucleated cells was approximated via reference gene primer amplification. Measured with immunoSEQ multiplex PCR; TCRdb has only the in-frame clones, and not every one. V and J calls and clone size are as listed in that table; D and trimming were resolved from the DNA. The sample includes roughly 100,000 clones, roughly 82% seen only once; the top ten take about 5%. Per the germline V gene, CDR1 is SGHKS and CDR2 is YYEKEE (reference sequence). Germline trimming cut 4 bases from V and 7 bases from J; bases unmatched to any gene: 4. This CDR3 has 12 residues.

The rearrangement links TRBV5-5 to TRBJ1-2; 7 bases align to TRBD1. This TCR was sampled from a man in his sixties with acute or convalescent COVID-19. Material for sequencing was peripheral blood. The CDR3 protein is CASSLDRVGYTF. DNA of the CDR3: TGTGCCAGCAGCCTTGACAGGGTTGGCTACACCTTC. The full variable domain, completed using reference TRBV5-5 and TRBJ1-2, is DAGVTQSPTHLIKTRGQQVTLRCSPISGHKSVSWYQQVLGQGPQFIFQYYEKEERGRGNFPDRFSARQFPNYSSELNVNALLLGDSALYLCASSLDRVGYTFGSGTRLTVV.